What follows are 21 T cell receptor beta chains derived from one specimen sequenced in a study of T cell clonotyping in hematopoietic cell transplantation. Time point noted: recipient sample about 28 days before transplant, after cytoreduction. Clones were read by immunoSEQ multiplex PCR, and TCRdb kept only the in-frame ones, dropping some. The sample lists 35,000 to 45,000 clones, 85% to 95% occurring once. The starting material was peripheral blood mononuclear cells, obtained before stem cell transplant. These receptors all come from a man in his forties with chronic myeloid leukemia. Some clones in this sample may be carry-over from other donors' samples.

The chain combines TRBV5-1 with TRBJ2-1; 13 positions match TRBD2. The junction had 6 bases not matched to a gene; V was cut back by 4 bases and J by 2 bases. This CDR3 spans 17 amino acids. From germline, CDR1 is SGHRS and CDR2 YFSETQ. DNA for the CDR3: TGCGCCAGCAGCACCGGACTAGCGGGGGCTACCTACAATGAGCAGTTCTTC. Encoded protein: CASSTGLAGATYNEQFF.

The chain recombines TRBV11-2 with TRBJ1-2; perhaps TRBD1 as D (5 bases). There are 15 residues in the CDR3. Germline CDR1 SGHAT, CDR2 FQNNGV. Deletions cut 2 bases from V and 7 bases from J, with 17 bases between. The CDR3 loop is CASSLSGVGLGGYTF. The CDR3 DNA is TGTGCCAGCAGCTTATCGGGGGTTGGGTTAGGTGGCTACACCTTC.

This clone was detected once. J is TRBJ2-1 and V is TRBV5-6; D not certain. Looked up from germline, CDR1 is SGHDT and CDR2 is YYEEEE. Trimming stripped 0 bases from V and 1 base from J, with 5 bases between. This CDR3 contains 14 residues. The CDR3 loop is CASSLGGSYNEQFF. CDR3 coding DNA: TGTGCCAGCAGCTTGGGTGGTTCCTACAATGAGCAGTTCTTC. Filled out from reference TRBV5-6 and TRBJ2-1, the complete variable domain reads DAGVTQSPTHLIKTRGQQVTLRCSPKSGHDTVSWYQQALGQGPQFIFQYYEEEERQRGNFPDRFSGHQFPNYSSELNVNALLLGDSALYLCASSLGGSYNEQFFGPGTRLTVL.

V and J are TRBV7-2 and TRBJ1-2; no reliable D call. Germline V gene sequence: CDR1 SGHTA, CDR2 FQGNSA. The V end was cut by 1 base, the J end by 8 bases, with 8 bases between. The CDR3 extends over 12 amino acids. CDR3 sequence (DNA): TGTGCCAGCAGCTTAGTGAGTTTAGGCTACACCTTC. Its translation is CASSLVSLGYTF.

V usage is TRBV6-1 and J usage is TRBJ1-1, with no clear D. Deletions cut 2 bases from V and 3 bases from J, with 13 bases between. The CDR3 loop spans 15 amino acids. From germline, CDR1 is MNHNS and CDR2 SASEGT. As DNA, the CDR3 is TGTGCCAGCAGTGAAATCCGGACGGCTGACACTGAAGCTTTCTTT. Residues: CASSEIRTADTEAFF.

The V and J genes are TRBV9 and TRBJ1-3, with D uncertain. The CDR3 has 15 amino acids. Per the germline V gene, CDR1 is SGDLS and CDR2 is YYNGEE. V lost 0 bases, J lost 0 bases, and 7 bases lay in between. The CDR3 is CASSVGQVSGNTIYF. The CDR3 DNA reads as TGTGCCAGCAGCGTAGGGCAGGTCTCTGGAAACACCATATATTTT.

The CDR3 sequence is CASSIGSEGYGYTF. The CDR3 coding sequence is TGTGCCAGTAGTATAGGGTCCGAAGGCTATGGCTACACCTTC. J is TRBJ1-2 and V is TRBV19; D ambiguous. In germline, CDR1 is LNHDA, CDR2 SQIVND (reference sequence). Trimming removed 1 base at V and 4 bases at J, with 10 bases between. The CDR3 length is 14 residues.

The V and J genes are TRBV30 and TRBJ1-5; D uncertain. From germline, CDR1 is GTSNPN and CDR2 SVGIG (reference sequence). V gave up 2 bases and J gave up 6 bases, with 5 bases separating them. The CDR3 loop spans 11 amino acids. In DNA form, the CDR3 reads TGTGCCTGGAGTATGGGTCAGCCCCAGCATTTT. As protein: CAWSMGQPQHF.

The CDR3: CASTLLGNGYGYTF. The CDR3 bases are TGTGCCAGCACCCTCTTGGGGAATGGGTATGGCTACACCTTC. The chain combines TRBV28 with TRBJ1-2; no definite D call. CDR1 is MDHEN, CDR2 SYDVKM, per germline. V was trimmed by 7 bases and J by 5 bases, leaving 17 bases between them. The CDR3 is 14 residues long.

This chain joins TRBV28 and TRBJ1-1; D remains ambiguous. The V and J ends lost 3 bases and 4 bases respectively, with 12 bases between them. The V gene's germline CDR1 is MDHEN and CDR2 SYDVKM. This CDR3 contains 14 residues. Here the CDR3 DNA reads TGTGCCAGCAGTTTGACACGGAGGACCACTGAAGCTTTCTTT. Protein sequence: CASSLTRRTTEAFF. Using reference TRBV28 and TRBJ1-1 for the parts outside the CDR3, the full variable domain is DVKVTQSSRYLVKRTGEKVFLECVQDMDHENMFWYRQDPGLGLRLIYFSYDVKMKEKGDIPEGYSVSREKKERFSLILESASTNQTSMYLCASSLTRRTTEAFFGQGTRLTVV.

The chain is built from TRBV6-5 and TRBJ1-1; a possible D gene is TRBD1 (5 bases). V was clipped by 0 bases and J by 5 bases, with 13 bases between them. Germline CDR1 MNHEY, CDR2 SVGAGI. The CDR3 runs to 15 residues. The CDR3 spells CASSYSAGAGTEAFF. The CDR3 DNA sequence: TGTGCCAGCAGTTACTCAGCCGGGGCGGGGACTGAAGCTTTCTTT.

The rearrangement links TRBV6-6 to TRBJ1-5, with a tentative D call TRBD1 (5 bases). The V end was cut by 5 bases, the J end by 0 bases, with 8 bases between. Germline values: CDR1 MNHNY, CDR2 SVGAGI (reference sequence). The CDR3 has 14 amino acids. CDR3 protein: CASSRQNSNQPQHF. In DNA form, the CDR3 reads TGTGCCAGCAGTCGACAGAATAGCAATCAGCCCCAGCATTTT.

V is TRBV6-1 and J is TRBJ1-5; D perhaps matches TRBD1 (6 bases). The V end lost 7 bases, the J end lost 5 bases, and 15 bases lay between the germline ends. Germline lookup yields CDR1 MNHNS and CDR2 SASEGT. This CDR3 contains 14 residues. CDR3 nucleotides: TGTGCCAGCACCCGGGGGCGGGATCATCAGCCCCAGCATTTT. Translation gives CASTRGRDHQPQHF.

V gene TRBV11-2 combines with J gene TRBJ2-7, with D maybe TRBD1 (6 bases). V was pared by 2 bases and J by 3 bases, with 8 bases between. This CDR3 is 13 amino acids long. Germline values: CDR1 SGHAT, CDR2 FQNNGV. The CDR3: CASSLTGNYEQYF. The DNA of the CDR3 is TGTGCCAGCAGCTTAACAGGGAACTACGAGCAGTACTTC.

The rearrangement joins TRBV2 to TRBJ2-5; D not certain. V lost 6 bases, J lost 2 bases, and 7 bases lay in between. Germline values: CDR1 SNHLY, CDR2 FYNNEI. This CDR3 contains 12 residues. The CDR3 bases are TGTGCCAGCAGCGAGCAGCAAGAGACCCAGTACTTC. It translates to CASSEQQETQYF.

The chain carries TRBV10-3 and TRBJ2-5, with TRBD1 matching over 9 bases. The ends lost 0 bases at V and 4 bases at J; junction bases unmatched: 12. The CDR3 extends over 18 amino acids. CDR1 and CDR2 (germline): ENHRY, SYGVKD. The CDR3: CAISESRLDRGSRETQYF. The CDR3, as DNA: TGTGCCATCAGTGAGTCTCGTCTCGACAGGGGGTCTCGAGAGACCCAGTACTTC.

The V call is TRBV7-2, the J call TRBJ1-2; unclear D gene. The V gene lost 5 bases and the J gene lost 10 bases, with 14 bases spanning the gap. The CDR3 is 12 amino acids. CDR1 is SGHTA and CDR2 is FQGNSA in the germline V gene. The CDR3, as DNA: TGTGCCAGCAGCGTTACCTCTGGGTACTACACCTTC. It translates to CASSVTSGYYTF.

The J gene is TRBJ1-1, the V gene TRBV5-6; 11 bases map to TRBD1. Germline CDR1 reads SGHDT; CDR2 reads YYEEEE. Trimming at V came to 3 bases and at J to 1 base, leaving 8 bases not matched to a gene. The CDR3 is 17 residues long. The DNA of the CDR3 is TGTGCCAGCAGCTCGGCCCGGACAGGGGGCACGAACACTGAAGCTTTCTTT. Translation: CASSSARTGGTNTEAFF.

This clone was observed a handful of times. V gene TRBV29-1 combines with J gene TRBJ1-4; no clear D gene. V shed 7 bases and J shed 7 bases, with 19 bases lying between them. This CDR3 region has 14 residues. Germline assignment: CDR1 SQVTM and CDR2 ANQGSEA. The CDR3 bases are TGCAGCGCCGAAACCCCAATGTATGGTGAAAAACTGTTTTTT. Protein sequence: CSAETPMYGEKLFF.

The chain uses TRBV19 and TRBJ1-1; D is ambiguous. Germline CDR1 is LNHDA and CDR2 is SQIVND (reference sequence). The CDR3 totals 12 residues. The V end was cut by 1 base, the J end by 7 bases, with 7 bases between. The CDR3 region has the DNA TGTGCCAGTAGTATAGCGACGGGTGAAGCTTTCTTT. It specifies CASSIATGEAFF.

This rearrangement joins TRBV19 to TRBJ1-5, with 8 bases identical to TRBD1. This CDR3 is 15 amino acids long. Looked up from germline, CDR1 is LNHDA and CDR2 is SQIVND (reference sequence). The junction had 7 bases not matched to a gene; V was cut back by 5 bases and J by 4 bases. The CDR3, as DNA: TGTGCCAGTAGTTTCCAACAGGGGGTAAATCAGCCCCAGCATTTT. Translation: CASSFQQGVNQPQHF. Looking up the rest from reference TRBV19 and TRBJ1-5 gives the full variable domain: DGGITQSPKYLFRKEGQNVTLSCEQNLNHDAMYWYRQDPGQGLRLIYYSQIVNDFQKGDIAEGYSVSREKKESFPLTVTSAQKNPTAFYLCASSFQQGVNQPQHFGDGTRLSIL.